The 18 T cell receptor beta chains below were found in one sample sequenced in a study of early T cells in non-severe SARS-CoV-2 infection. Using its own MiXCR run on the 5' RACE reads, TCRdb lists one record per CDR3 protein. There are about 72,000 distinct CDR3 sequences in the sample; about a tenth occur only once, and 7.6% lies in the top ten. Sample: whole blood, taken at baseline. The receptors were sampled from an adult who was a healthcare worker with PCR-confirmed SARS-CoV-2 infection or an uninfected control (not recorded which).

This clonotype showed up many times. The chain joins TRBV15 to TRBJ1-1, with TRBD1 matching 7 bases. V shed 2 bases, J shed 5 bases, and the junction held 8 bases outside the gene matches. This CDR3 spans 15 amino acids. Looked up from germline, CDR1 is LNHNV and CDR2 is YYDKDF (reference sequence). Here the CDR3 DNA reads TGTGCCACCAGCAGATTAAGACAGGGTCAAACTGAAGCTTTCTTT. Encoded protein: CATSRLRQGQTEAFF.

This clonotype was observed a few times. This rearrangement joins TRBV18 to TRBJ2-7; 8 bases line up with TRBD1. Germline V gene sequence: CDR1 KGHSH, CDR2 LQKENI. This CDR3 is 15 amino acids long. Losses at the gene ends were 0 bases for V and 7 bases for J; bases not matched to a gene: 8. The CDR3 reads CASSPPDQGAREQYF. CDR3 coding DNA: TGTGCCAGCTCACCACCGGATCAGGGGGCAAGAGAGCAGTACTTC.

This clonotype was counted between two and nine times. V gene TRBV4-1 combines with J gene TRBJ1-4; D possibly corresponds to TRBD1 (5 bases). Germline V gene data show CDR1 as MGHRA and CDR2 as YSYEKL. Trimming left V 1 base short and J 8 bases short, with 17 bases between. The CDR3 extends over 16 amino acids. The CDR3 DNA is TGCGCCAGCAGCCAAGGATCGGGGGACGTAGGAGAAAAACTGTTTTTT. Protein: CASSQGSGDVGEKLFF.

This clonotype was detected a few times. V and J are TRBV5-6 and TRBJ1-4, with D maybe TRBD1 (6 bases). V lost 6 bases, J lost 6 bases, and 27 bases lay in between. Germline V lookup: CDR1 SGHDT, CDR2 YYEEEE. The CDR3 has 18 amino acids. This chain's CDR3 is CASTRSAYRQEADEKLFF. CDR3 coding DNA: TGTGCCAGCACCCGGAGCGCTTACAGACAGGAAGCTGATGAAAAACTGTTTTTT.

This clonotype showed up many times. The chain links TRBV5-1 to TRBJ2-6; TRBD1 might be the D (5 bases). Trimming cost V 0 bases and J 0 bases, with 7 bases left between them. Germline CDR1 and CDR2: SGHRS and YFSETQ. The CDR3 runs 16 residues. CDR3 nucleotides: TGCGCCAGCAGCTTGGGACAGTTCTCTGGGGCCAACGTCCTGACTTTC. The encoded protein is CASSLGQFSGANVLTF.

This clonotype was counted only a few times. V and J are TRBV5-1 and TRBJ1-1; TRBD1 is a possible D gene (5 bases). This CDR3 region has 17 residues. The ends were cut back, 4 bases at V and 1 base at J, with 20 bases in the middle. Germline V gene sequence: CDR1 SGHRS, CDR2 YFSETQ. The CDR3 sequence is CASSPTSSAGRNTEAFF. CDR3 nucleotides: TGCGCCAGCAGCCCCACCTCATCAGCAGGGAGGAACACTGAAGCTTTCTTT.

CDR3: CASSTGGIGHGYTF. DNA for the CDR3: TGTGCCAGCAGCACAGGGGGGATCGGGCATGGCTACACCTTC. The rearrangement uses TRBV7-2 and TRBJ1-2; the match to TRBD1 covers 8 bases. Trimming took 5 bases from V and 6 from J; bases not matched to a gene: 8. From germline, CDR1 is SGHTA and CDR2 FQGNSA. The CDR3 loop spans 14 amino acids. The whole variable domain, filled in from reference TRBV7-2 and TRBJ1-2, reads GAGVSQSPSNKVTEKGKDVELRCDPISGHTALYWYRQSLGQGLEFLIYFQGNSAPDKSGLPSDRFSAERTGGSVSTLTIQRTQQEDSAVYLCASSTGGIGHGYTFGSGTRLTVV.

This clonotype was counted only a few times. This chain uses TRBV6-5 with TRBJ2-7, with a weak D call TRBD1 (6 bases). This CDR3 contains 15 residues. V was cut by 7 bases and J by 0 bases, with 16 bases left in between. Germline lookup yields CDR1 MNHEY and CDR2 SVGAGI. The CDR3 region has the DNA TGTGCCAGCACCCGGATAGGACAGAGCTCCTACGAGCAGTACTTC. The encoded protein is CASTRIGQSSYEQYF.

This chain links TRBV7-9 with TRBJ1-6; possible D gene TRBD1, 5 bases. Trimming took off 8 bases at V and 6 bases at J, with 11 bases between the two ends. Germline values: CDR1 SEHNR, CDR2 FQNEAQ (reference sequence). CDR3 length equals 13 residues. This CDR3 is CASGTVGNSPLHF. The CDR3, as DNA: TGTGCCAGCGGGACCGTGGGTAATTCACCCCTCCACTTT. Complete variable domain (other parts from reference TRBV7-9 and TRBJ1-6): DTGVSQNPRHKITKRGQNVTFRCDPISEHNRLYWYRQTLGQGPEFLTYFQNEAQLEKSRLLSDRFSAERPKGSFSTLEIQRTEQGDSAMYLCASGTVGNSPLHFGNGTRLTVT.

This clonotype was recorded once. The V gene is TRBV7-3, the J gene TRBJ2-3, with 9 bases identical to TRBD1. This CDR3 has 15 residues. Looked up from germline, CDR1 is SGHTA and CDR2 is FQGTGA. Trimming took 5 bases from V and 1 from J; bases not matched to a gene: 4. Here the CDR3 DNA reads TGTGCCAGCAGCGTCGGGACAGGGCGCACAGATACGCAGTATTTT. This translates into CASSVGTGRTDTQYF.

This clonotype was observed many times. The V gene is TRBV6-6, the J gene TRBJ1-1; no reliable D call. Germline values: CDR1 MNHNY, CDR2 SVGAGI (reference sequence). Trimming pared 7 bases from V and 7 bases from J, leaving 10 bases between. The CDR3 sequence is 11 residues long. CDR3 sequence reads: CASTQEREAFF. CDR3 DNA sequence: TGTGCCAGCACCCAGGAGCGTGAAGCTTTCTTT.

The chain uses TRBV4-1 and TRBJ2-1; the D is unclear. V was trimmed by 3 bases and J by 7 bases, leaving 13 bases between them. Germline CDR1 reads MGHRA; CDR2 reads YSYEKL. CDR3 length equals 14 residues. In nucleotides, the CDR3 is TGCGCCAGCAGCCATAAAGCGTTCTTGAATGAGCAGTTCTTC. Its protein product is CASSHKAFLNEQFF.

This clonotype occurred a few times. The chain recombines TRBV7-2 with TRBJ1-5, with D uncertain. V lost 4 bases and J 7 bases, leaving 14 bases between the germline ends. Per germline, CDR1 SGHTA and CDR2 FQGNSA. This CDR3 comprises 14 residues. The CDR3, as DNA: TGTGCCAGCAGCTCAAGCACGGGAGAACAGCCCCAGCATTTT. Its protein is CASSSSTGEQPQHF.

This clonotype came up a few times. The genes are TRBV12-3 or TRBV12-4 and TRBJ1-3, with a tentative D call TRBD1 (6 bases). V was cut by 2 bases and J by 4 bases, with 15 bases left in between. The CDR3 has 16 residues. The CDR3 reads CASSLPAGARGNTIYF. The CDR3 region has the DNA TGTGCCAGCAGTTTACCCGCGGGGGCTCGGGGAAACACCATATATTTT.

The table lists this clonotype with a few counts. The gene calls are TRBV5-1 and TRBJ1-1, with D possibly being TRBD1 (5 bases). Trimming removed 4 bases from V and 4 bases from J, with 14 bases in between. The CDR3 length is 14 residues. Per the germline V gene, CDR1 is SGHRS and CDR2 is YFSETQ. This CDR3 is CASSVRQWGTEAFF. Here the CDR3 DNA reads TGCGCCAGCAGCGTCCGACAGTGGGGCACTGAAGCTTTCTTT.

This clonotype was recorded many times. This chain connects TRBV4-3 to TRBJ1-1; TRBD1 might be the D (5 bases). This CDR3 spans 14 amino acids. Germline V CDR1 and CDR2: LGHNA, YSLEER. The ends were cut back, 3 bases at V and 6 bases at J, with 14 bases in the middle. The CDR3 here is CASSQDTRVSEAFF. Here the CDR3 DNA reads TGCGCCAGCAGCCAGGACACCAGGGTGTCTGAAGCTTTCTTT.

This clonotype appeared many times. This chain links TRBV20-1 with TRBJ2-3, with 7 nucleotides matching TRBD2. Germline assignment: CDR1 DFQATT and CDR2 SNEGSKA (reference sequence). The CDR3 covers 16 residues. V lost 1 base, J lost 0 bases, and 7 bases stayed unmatched. The CDR3 here is CSARGGGVPSTDTQYF. The CDR3 DNA reads as TGCAGTGCTAGAGGGGGGGGAGTTCCTAGCACAGATACGCAGTATTTT.

Only a few counts were recorded for this clonotype. The V and J genes are TRBV20-1 and TRBJ2-1; 10 bases are shared with TRBD2. V shed 5 bases and J 7 bases; nucleotides not matched to a gene: 5. The germline V gene has CDR1 DFQATT and CDR2 SNEGSKA (reference sequence). This CDR3 has 13 residues. This chain's CDR3 is CSAQRGGLNEQFF. The CDR3 DNA sequence: TGCAGTGCTCAGCGGGGGGGCTTAAATGAGCAGTTCTTC.